What follows is one T cell receptor beta chain and its context. Assay: immunoSEQ multiplex PCR; the TCRdb copy retains only in-frame clones and omits some. This sample carries about 80,000 clones, approximately 92% of them seen once, and the ten largest clones take around 0.21%. This record belongs to a study of T cell changes during pregnancy in multiple sclerosis. Trimming took off 4 bases at V and 5 bases at J, with 11 bases between the two ends. Looked up from germline, CDR1 is LNHDA and CDR2 is SQIVND (reference sequence). CDR3 length: 13 residues. The specimen comprised CD4+ T cells from peripheral blood mononuclear cells, sampled before pregnancy. The receptor comes from a female donor with multiple sclerosis, enrolled in a pregnancy study. The V gene is TRBV19, the J gene TRBJ1-1, with no clear D. The CDR3 DNA reads as TGTGCCAGTAGTAGAGAGCGAGGAACTGAAGCTTTCTTT. This encodes CASSRERGTEAFF.